A single T cell receptor beta chain is shown here with its context. The antigen is not known. These data originate in a study of cytomegalovirus exposure and HLA in healthy donors. Study findings and constraints: Cytomegalovirus-associated status was assigned to 164 TCR beta chains.

The CDR3 is 17 amino acids. V lost 6 bases and J 0 bases, leaving 22 bases between the germline ends. Per germline, CDR1 SGHRS and CDR2 YFSETQ. Profiling relied on immunoSEQ multiplex PCR, and the TCRdb table lists in-frame clones only, not all of them. This sample has over 200,000 clones; around 78% occur once, and the top ten carry about 6%. The sample was PBMCs. This receptor was taken from a woman between 18 and 29 years old in good health and CMV-seronegative. The chain is built from TRBV5-1 and TRBJ2-7; perhaps TRBD2 as D (6 bases). The CDR3 DNA reads as TGCGCCAGCACTCACGGGCGGGACTCCAGGAGCTCCTACGAGCAGTACTTC. It yields the protein CASTHGRDSRSSYEQYF.